This record covers a single TCR beta chain. The target antigen is unknown. Germline loops: CDR1 SGHTA, CDR2 FQGNSA. The ends were cut back, 1 base at V and 2 bases at J, with 15 bases in the middle. The CDR3 runs 18 residues. Presence of unique molecular identifiers characterized the TCR beta cDNA libraries. TCRdb independently ran MiXCR on the PCR reads; one entry per CDR3 protein. The sample holds roughly 670,000 distinct CDR3 sequences, approximately 59% seen once. The data originate from a study of post-analysis software for immune sequencing data. General study points: TRBV5-6, TRBV5-1 and TRBV20-1 belonged to a set of a few TRBV segments that were more frequent in patients than controls.

The gene calls are TRBV7-2 and TRBJ2-6; no definite D call. The sequenced sample consisted of blood. The sequence came from a girl aged 2 to 10 with multiple sclerosis. The CDR3 loop reads CASSLVHPRPPGANVLTF. The CDR3 coding sequence is TGTGCCAGCAGCTTAGTTCACCCCAGGCCCCCTGGGGCCAACGTCCTGACTTTC.